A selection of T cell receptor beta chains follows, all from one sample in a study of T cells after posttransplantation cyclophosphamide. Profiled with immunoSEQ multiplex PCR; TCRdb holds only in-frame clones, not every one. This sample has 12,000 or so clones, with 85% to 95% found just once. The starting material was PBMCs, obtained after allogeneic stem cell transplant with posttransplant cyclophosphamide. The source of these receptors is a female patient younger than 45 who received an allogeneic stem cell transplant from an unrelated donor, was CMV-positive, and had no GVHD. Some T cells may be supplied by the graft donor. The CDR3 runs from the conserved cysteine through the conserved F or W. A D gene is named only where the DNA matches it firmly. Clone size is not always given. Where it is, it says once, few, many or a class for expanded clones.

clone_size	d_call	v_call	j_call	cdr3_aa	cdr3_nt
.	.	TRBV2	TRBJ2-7	CASRRAYEQYF	TGTGCCAGCAGGAGGGCCTACGAGCAGTACTTC
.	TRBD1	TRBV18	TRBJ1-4	CASSPLGQGGEKLFF	TGTGCCAGCTCACCATTGGGACAGGGCGGCGAAAAACTGTTTTTT
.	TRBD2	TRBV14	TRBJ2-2	CASSQPSAGRWDTGELFF	TGTGCCAGCAGCCAACCCTCAGCGGGGAGGTGGGACACCGGGGAGCTGTTTTTT
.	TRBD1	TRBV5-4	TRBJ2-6	CASSLTGQGASGANVLTF	TGTGCCAGCAGCTTGACAGGACAGGGGGCAAGTGGGGCCAACGTCCTGACTTTC
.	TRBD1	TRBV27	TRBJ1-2	CASSSGTGNRSGGYTF	TGTGCCAGCAGTTCAGGGACAGGGAATCGGAGCGGTGGCTACACCTTC
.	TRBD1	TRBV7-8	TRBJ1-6	CASSLASGGPNSPLHF	TGTGCCAGCAGCTTAGCGTCAGGGGGGCCTAATTCACCCCTCCACTTT
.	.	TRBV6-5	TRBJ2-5	CASSYTGRQETQYF	TGTGCCAGCAGTTACACGGGGAGACAAGAGACCCAGTACTTC
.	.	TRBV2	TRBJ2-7	CASRYVWTDSYEQYF	TGTGCCAGCCGTTATGTTTGGACAGACTCCTACGAGCAGTACTTC
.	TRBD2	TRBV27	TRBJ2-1	CASSLPMGLGGNEQFF	TGTGCCAGCAGTCTACCCATGGGACTAGGGGGTAATGAGCAGTTCTTC
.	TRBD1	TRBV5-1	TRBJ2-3	CASRGVGQGNTQYF	TGCGCCAGCAGAGGGGTCGGACAGGGTAATACGCAGTATTTT
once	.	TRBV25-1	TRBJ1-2	CASSEWGLKGYTF	TGTGCCAGCAGTGAATGGGGGCTAAAAGGCTACACCTTC
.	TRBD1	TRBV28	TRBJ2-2	CASSLPRTGGANTGELFF	TGTGCCAGCAGTTTACCACGGACAGGGGGAGCGAACACCGGGGAGCTGTTTTTT
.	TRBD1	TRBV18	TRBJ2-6	CASSPASPGQGSGANVLTF	TGTGCCAGCTCACCAGCTTCACCGGGACAGGGGTCTGGGGCCAACGTCCTGACTTTC
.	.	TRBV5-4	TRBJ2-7	CASEIRGGAEQYF	TGTGCCAGCGAGATTAGAGGGGGAGCGGAGCAGTACTTC
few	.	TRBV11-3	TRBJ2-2	CASSFKQGNTGELFF	TGTGCCAGCAGCTTTAAACAGGGGAACACCGGGGAGCTGTTTTTT
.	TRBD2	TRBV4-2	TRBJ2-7	CASSQDVAGAGEQYF	TGTGCCAGCAGCCAAGATGTAGCGGGAGCGGGGGAGCAGTACTTC
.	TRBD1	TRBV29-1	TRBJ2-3	CSVGVTGVTDTQYF	TGCAGCGTTGGGGTGACAGGGGTCACAGATACGCAGTATTTT
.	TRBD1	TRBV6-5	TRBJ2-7	CASQDRGSHEQYF	TGTGCCAGCCAGGACAGGGGATCCCACGAGCAGTACTTC
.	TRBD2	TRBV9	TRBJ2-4	CASSVGGSGDIQYF	TGTGCCAGCAGCGTAGGTGGTAGCGGGGACATTCAGTACTTC
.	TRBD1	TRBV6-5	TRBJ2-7	CASSSRQGTYEQYF	TGTGCCAGCAGTTCGCGACAGGGCACCTACGAGCAGTACTTC
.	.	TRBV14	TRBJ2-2	CASSPLRYTGELFF	TGTGCCAGCAGCCCCCTCAGGTACACCGGGGAGCTGTTTTTT
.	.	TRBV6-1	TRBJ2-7	CASSGLTIPNSQYF	TGTGCCAGCAGTGGCCTCACTATTCCCAATTCGCAGTACTTC
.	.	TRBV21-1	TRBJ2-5	CASSKRQGRLETQYF	TGTGCCAGCAGCAAACGACAGGGACGTTTGGAGACCCAGTACTTC
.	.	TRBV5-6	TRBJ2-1	CASSLGPGWGYEQFF	TGTGCCAGCAGCTTGGGCCCGGGTTGGGGCTATGAGCAGTTCTTC
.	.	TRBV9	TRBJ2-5	CASSSKPRETQYF	TGTGCCAGCAGCTCTAAGCCGCGGGAGACCCAGTACTTC
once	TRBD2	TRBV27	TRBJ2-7	CASSLTTLAGAQYF	TGTGCCAGCAGTCTGACCACCTTAGCGGGAGCGCAGTACTTC
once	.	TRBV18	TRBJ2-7	CASSDLQGPYEQYF	TGTGCCAGCTCAGACTTGCAGGGCCCCTACGAGCAGTACTTC
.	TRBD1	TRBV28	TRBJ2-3	CASSGDRADTDTQYF	TGTGCCAGCAGTGGGGACAGAGCCGACACAGATACGCAGTATTTT
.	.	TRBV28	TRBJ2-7	CASSSAYEQYF	TGTGCCAGCAGCAGCGCCTACGAGCAGTACTTC
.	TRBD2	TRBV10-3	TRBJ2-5	CAISESEASGWGETQYF	TGTGCCATCAGTGAGTCGGAGGCTAGCGGATGGGGAGAGACCCAGTACTTC
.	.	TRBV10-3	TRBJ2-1	CASTGVQPNEQFF	TGTGCCTCGACAGGAGTTCAGCCCAATGAGCAGTTCTTC
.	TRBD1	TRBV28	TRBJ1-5	CASSLPLYRGNQPQHF	TGTGCCAGCAGTTTACCCCTCTACAGGGGAAATCAGCCCCAGCATTTT
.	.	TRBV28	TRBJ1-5	CASSFPDRFQPQHF	TGTGCCAGCAGTTTTCCAGACAGATTTCAGCCCCAGCATTTT
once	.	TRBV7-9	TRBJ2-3	CASSLPGGVVPDTQYF	TGTGCCAGCAGCTTACCCGGGGGAGTAGTACCAGATACGCAGTATTTT
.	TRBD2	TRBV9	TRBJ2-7	CASSEGAGSSYEQYF	TGTGCCAGCAGCGAGGGAGCGGGGAGCTCCTACGAGCAGTACTTC
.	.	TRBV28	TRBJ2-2	CASSLAAALNTGELFF	TGTGCCAGCAGTTTAGCGGCAGCTCTTAACACCGGGGAGCTGTTTTTT
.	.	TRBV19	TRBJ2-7	CASSLSQGLSYEQYF	TGTGCCAGTTCGCTATCACAGGGCCTATCCTACGAGCAGTACTTC
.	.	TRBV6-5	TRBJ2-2	CASSYSRGSNTGELFF	TGTGCCAGCAGTTACTCCAGGGGATCGAACACCGGGGAGCTGTTTTTT
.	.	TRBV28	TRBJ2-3	CASSSPHGTDTQYF	TGTGCCAGCAGTTCCCCCCATGGCACAGATACGCAGTATTTT
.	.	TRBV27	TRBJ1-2	CASAMLGPYGYTF	TGTGCCAGCGCTATGCTGGGGCCCTATGGCTACACCTTC
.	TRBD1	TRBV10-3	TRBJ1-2	CARRGQGDDGYTF	TGTGCCAGGAGAGGACAGGGTGATGATGGCTACACCTTC